The entry below gives a single TCR beta chain sequence along with its context. Its antigen is currently unknown. V lost 1 base and J lost 2, with 6 bases in between. This CDR3 has 15 amino acids. Germline CDR1 and CDR2: LGHNA and YNFKEQ. This sample was taken from a study of glioma-infiltrating T cells after dendritic cell vaccination. Study-wide findings and caveats: Complete blood and tumor specimen sets were limited to few patients.

Amplification used 60 V beta primers and 13 J beta primers. Sequencing used immunoSEQ multiplex PCR; TCRdb keeps in-frame clones, though not all of them. This sample yields tens of thousands of clones, of which around 83% are seen a single time; 6% to 7.5% belongs to the top ten. Time point in this sample: after dendritic cell vaccination, including at tumor progression/relapse. The sequence was collected from a human donor with glioblastoma. Material: blood, obtained after dendritic cell vaccination. The chain carries TRBV4-2 and TRBJ2-6; no firm D call. CDR3 amino acids: CASSQVRAGANVLTF. The CDR3 DNA sequence: TGTGCCAGCAGCCAAGTTCGGGCTGGGGCCAACGTCCTGACTTTC.